The clone carrying this TCR beta chain was detected a few times. This entry is derived from a study of T-cell memory formation after mild COVID-19. Via MiXCR, TCRdb re-called the 5' RACE reads, giving one row per CDR3 protein. This repertoire shows tens of thousands of distinct CDR3 sequences, over 6.5% found once; its top ten account for about 0.84%. The CDR3 sequence is 13 residues long. The V and J ends lost 4 bases and 2 bases, in that order; junction bases with no gene match: 4. Germline CDR1 is GTSNPN and CDR2 is SVGIG (reference sequence). This clonotype originated in an adult who had mild COVID-19 (a few samples of this study predate the infection). Cell type and time point are not known. The chain is built from TRBV30 and TRBJ1-1; 7 positions agree with TRBD1. Material: PBMCs or a T cell subset sorted from them (not recorded which). The CDR3 nucleotides are TGTGCCTGGAAGGGGGCTTCTAACACTGAAGCTTTCTTT. This translates into CAWKGASNTEAFF.